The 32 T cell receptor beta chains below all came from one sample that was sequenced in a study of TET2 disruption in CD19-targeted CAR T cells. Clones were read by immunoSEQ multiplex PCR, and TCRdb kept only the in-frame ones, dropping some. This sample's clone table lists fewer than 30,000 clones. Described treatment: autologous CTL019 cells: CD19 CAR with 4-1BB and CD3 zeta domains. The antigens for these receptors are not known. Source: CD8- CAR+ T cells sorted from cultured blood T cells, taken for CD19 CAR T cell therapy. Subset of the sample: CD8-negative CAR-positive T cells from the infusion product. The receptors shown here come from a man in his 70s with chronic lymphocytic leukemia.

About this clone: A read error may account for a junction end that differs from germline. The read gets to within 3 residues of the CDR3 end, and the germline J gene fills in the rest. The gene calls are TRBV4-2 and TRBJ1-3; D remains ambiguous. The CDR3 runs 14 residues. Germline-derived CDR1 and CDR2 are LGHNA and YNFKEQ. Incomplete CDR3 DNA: TGCGCCAGCAGCCAAGGACTGTCTGGAAACACC. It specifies CASSQGLSGNT. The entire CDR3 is CASSQGLSGNTIYF.

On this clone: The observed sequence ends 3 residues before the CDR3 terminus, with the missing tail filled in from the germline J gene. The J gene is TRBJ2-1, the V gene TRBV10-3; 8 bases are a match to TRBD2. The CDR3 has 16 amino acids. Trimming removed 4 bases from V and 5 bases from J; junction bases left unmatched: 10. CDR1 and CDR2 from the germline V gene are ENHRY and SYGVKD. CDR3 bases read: TGTGCCATCAGTGGGGGAGGGGGACTAGTCAACAATGAG. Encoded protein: CAISGGGGLVNNE. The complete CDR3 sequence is CAISGGGGLVNNEQFF.

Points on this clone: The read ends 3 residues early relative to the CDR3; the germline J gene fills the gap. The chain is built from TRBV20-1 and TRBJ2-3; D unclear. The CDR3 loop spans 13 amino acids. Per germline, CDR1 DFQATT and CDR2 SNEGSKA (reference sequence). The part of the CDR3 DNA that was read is TGCAGTGCTAGAGAGCCAGGCAATCAGCCG. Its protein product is CSAREPGNQP. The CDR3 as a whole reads CSAREPGNQPQYF.

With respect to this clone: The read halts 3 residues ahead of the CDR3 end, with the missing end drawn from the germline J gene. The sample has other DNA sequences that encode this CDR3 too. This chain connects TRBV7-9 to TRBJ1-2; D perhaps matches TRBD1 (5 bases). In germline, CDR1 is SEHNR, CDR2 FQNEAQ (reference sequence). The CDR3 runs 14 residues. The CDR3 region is CASSSAGGTDTYTF. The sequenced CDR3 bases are TGTGCCAGCAGCTCCGCCGGGGGTACGGATACC.

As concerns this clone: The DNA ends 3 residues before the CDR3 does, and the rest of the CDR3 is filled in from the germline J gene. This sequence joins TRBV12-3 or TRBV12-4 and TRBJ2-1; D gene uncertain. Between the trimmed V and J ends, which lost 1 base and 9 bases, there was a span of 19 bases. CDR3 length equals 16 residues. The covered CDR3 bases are TGTGCCAGCAGTTTAGATAAGGGTGCGAGGATGGGTGAG. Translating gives CASSLDKGARMGE. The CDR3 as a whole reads CASSLDKGARMGEQFF.

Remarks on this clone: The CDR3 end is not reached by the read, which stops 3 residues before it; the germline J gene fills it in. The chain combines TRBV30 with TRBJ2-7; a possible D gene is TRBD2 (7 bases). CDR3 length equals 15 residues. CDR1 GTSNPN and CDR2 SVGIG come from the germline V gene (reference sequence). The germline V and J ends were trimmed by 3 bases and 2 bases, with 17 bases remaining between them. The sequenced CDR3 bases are TGTGCCTGGAGCCCCAAAGGGGGGGAGGCCTACGAG. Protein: CAWSPKGGEAYE. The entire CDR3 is CAWSPKGGEAYEQYF. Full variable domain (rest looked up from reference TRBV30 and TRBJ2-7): SQTIHQWPATLVQPVGSPLSLECTVEGTSNPNLYWYRQAAGRGLQLLFYSVGIGQISSEVPQNLSASRPQDRQFILSSKKLLLSDSGFYLCAWSPKGGEAYEQYFGPGTRLTVT.

CDR3: CASSLLAGGRNYGYTF. The sequenced part of the CDR3 DNA is TGTGCCAGCAGTTTATTGGCGGGAGGGCGCAACTATGGC. V gene TRBV28 combines with J gene TRBJ1-2; no definite D call. Read coverage stops 3 residues before the CDR3 terminus; the germline J gene supplies the remainder. The germline V and J ends were trimmed by 1 base and 2 bases, with 14 bases remaining between them. From germline, CDR1 is MDHEN and CDR2 SYDVKM. The CDR3 is 16 residues long.

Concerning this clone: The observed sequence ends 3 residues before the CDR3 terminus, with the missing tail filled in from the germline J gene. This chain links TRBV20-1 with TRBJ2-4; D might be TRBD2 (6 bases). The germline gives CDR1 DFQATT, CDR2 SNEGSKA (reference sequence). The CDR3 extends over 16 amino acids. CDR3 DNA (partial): TGCAGTGCTAGAGAAATTGGAGCGCGGGGCCAAGAGACT. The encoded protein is CSAREIGARGQET. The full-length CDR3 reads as CSAREIGARGQETQYF.

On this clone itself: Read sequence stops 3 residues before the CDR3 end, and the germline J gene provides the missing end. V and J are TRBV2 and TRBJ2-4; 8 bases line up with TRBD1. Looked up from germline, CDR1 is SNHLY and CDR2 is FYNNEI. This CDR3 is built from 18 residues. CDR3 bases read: TGTGCCAGCAGTGGAAGCGGAGACAGGGGACATAACTGGTATGGT. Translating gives CASSGSGDRGHNWYG. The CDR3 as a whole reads CASSGSGDRGHNWYGQYF.

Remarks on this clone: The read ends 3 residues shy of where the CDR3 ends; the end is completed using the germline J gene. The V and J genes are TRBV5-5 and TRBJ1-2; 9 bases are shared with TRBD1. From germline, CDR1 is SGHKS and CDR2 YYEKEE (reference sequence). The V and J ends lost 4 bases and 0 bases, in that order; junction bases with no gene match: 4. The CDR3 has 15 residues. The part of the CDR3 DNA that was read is TGTGCCAGCAGCCAACAGGGGGCTGCTAACTATGGC. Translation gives CASSQQGAANYG. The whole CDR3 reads CASSQQGAANYGYTF.

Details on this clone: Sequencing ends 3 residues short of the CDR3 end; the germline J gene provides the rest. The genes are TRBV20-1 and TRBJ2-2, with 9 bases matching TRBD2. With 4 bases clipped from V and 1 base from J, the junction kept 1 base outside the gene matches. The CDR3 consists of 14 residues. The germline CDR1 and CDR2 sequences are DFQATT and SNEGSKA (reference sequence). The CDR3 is CSATAGGNTGELFF. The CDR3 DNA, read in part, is TGCAGTGCTACAGCGGGGGGGAACACCGGGGAG.

The CDR3 loop is CASSGQNTEAFF. CDR3 DNA (partial): TGTGCCAGCAGCGGCCAAAACACTGAA. The V and J genes are TRBV7-3 and TRBJ1-1; D gene ambiguous. The CDR3 extends 3 residues past the end of the read, so its final part is completed from the germline J gene. V lost 5 bases and J lost 2, with 6 bases in between. Germline V CDR1 and CDR2: SGHTA, FQGTGA. This CDR3 comprises 12 residues.

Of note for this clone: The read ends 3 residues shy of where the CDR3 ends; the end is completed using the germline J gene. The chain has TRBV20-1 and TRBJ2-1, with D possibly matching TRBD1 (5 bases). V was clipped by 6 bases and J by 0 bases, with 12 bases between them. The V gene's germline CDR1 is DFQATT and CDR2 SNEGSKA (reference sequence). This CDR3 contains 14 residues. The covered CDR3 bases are TGCAGTGCCATAGACAGTATCTCCTACAATGAG. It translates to CSAIDSISYNE. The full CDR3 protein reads CSAIDSISYNEQFF.

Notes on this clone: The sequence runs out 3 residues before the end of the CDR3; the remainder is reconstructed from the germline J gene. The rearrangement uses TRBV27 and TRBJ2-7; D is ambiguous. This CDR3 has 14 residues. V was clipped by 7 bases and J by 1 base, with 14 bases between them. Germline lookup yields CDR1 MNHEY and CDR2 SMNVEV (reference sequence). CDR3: CASTQTGFSYEQYF. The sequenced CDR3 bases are TGTGCCAGCACTCAAACCGGGTTTTCCTACGAG.

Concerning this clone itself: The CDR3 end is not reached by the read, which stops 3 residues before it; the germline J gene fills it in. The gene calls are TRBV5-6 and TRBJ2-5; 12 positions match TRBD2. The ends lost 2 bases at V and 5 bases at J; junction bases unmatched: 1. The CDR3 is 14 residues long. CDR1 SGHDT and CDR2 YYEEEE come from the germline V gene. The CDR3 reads CASSFGTSGETQYF. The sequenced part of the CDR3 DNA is TGTGCCAGCAGCTTCGGGACTAGCGGGGAGACC.

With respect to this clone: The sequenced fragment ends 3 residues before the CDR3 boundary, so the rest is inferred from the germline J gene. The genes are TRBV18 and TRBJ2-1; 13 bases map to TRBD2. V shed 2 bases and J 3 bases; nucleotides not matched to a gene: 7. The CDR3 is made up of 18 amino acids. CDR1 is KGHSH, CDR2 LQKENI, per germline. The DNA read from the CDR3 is TGTGCCAGCTCACCAAGGACTAGCGGGGGCCTTAACTACAATGAG. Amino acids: CASSPRTSGGLNYNE. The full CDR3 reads CASSPRTSGGLNYNEQFF.

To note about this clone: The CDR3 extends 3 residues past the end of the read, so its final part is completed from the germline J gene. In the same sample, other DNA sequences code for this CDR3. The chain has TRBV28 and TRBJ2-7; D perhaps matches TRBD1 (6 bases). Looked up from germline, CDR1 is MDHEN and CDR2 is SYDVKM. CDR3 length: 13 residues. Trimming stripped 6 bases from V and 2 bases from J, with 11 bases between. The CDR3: CASSPGQTYEQYF. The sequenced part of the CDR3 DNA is TGTGCCAGCAGCCCGGGACAAACCTACGAG.

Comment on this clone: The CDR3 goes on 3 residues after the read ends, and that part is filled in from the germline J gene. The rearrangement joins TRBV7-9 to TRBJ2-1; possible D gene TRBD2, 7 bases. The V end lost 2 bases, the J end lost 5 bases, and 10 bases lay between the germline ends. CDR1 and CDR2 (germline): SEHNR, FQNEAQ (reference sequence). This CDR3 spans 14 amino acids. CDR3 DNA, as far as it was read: TGTGCCAGCAGCTTACACGGGGGGCACAATGAG. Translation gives CASSLHGGHNE. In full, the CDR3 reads CASSLHGGHNEQFF.

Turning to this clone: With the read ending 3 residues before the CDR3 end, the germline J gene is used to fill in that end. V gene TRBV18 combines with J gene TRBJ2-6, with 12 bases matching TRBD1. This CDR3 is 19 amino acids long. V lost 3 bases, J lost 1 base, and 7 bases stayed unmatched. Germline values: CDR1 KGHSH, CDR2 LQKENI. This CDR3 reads CASSPPGQGAGSGANVLTF. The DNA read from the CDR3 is TGTGCCAGCTCACCTCCGGGACAGGGGGCCGGTTCTGGGGCCAACGTC. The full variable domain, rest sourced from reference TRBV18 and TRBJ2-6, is NAGVMQNPRHLVRRRGQEARLRCSPMKGHSHVYWYRQLPEEGLKFMVYLQKENIIDESGMPKERFSAEFPKEGPSILRIQQVVRGDSAAYFCASSPPGQGAGSGANVLTFGAGSRLTVL.

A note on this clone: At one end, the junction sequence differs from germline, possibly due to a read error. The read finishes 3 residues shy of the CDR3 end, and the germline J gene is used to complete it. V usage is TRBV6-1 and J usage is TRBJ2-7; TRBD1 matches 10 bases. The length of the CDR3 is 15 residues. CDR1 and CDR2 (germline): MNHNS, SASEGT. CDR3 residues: CASREDRGLSNEQYF. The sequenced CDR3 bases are TGTGCCAGCAGAGAAGACAGGGGGCTTTCCAACGAG.

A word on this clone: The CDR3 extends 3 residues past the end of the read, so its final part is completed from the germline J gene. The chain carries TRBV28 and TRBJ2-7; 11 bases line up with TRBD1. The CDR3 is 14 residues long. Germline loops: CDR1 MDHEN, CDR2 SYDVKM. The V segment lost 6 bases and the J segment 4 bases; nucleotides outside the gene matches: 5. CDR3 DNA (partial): TGTGCCAGCAGGCAGGGACAGGGGGTGTACGAG. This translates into CASRQGQGVYE. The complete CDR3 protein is CASRQGQGVYEQYF.

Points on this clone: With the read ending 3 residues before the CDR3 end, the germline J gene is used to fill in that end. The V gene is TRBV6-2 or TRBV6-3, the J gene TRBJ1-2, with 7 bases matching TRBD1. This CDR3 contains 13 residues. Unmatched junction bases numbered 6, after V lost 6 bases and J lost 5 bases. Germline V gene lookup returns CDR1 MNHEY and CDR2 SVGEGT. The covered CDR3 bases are TGTGCCAGCAGAGACGGACAGGATTATGGC. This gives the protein CASRDGQDYG. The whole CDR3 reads CASRDGQDYGYTF.

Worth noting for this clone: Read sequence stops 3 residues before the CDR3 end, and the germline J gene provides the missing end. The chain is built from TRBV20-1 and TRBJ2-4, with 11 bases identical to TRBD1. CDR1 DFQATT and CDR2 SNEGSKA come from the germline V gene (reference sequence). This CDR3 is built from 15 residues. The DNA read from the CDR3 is TGCAGTGCTAGAGGCGAGGACAGGGGGCAAGAGACT. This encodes CSARGEDRGQET. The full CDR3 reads CSARGEDRGQETQYF.

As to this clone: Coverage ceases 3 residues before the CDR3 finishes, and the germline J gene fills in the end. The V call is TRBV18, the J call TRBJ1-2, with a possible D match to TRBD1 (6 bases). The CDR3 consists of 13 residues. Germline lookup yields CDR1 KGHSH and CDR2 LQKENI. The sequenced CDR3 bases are TGTGCCAGCTCACCGGACAGCTCCTACGAA. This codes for CASSPDSSYE. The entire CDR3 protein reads CASSPDSSYEYTF.

The part of the CDR3 DNA that was read is TGCGCCAGCAGTCAGCAGGCTGAAAAA. Its translation: CASSQQAEK. The whole CDR3 sequence reads CASSQQAEKLFF. V gene TRBV23-1 combines with J gene TRBJ1-4; D is unclear. The missing CDR3 end, 3 residues past where the read stops, is filled in from the germline J gene. TRBV23-1 is an ORF; its function is uncertain. The CDR3 is 12 amino acids. V was pared by 3 bases and J by 7 bases, with 6 bases between.

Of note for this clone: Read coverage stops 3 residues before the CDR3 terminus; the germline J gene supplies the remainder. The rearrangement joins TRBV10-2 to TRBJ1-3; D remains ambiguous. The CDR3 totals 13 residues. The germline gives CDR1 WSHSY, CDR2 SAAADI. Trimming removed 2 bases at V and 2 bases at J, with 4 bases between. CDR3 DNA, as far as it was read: TGCGCCAGCAGTGAGCCAGCTGGAAACACC. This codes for CASSEPAGNT. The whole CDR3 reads CASSEPAGNTIYF.

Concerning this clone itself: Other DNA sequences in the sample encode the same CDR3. The CDR3 region is CASSQSPRVIREQYF. The covered CDR3 bases are TGCGCCAGCAGTCAGTCTCCCAGGGTGATCCGCGAG. This chain links TRBV23-1 with TRBJ2-7; perhaps TRBD1 as D (5 bases). The read terminates 3 residues before the CDR3 end, so the remaining end is supplied by the germline J gene. TRBV23-1 is an ORF for which the function is uncertain. Trimming stripped 3 bases from V and 6 bases from J, with 18 bases between. This CDR3 has 15 residues.

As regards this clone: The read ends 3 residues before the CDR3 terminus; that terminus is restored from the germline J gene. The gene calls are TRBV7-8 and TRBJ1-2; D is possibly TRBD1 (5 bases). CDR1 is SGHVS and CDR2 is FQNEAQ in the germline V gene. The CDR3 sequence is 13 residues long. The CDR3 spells CASSLPDSYEYTF. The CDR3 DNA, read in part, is TGTGCCAGCAGCTTACCTGACAGCTACGAA.

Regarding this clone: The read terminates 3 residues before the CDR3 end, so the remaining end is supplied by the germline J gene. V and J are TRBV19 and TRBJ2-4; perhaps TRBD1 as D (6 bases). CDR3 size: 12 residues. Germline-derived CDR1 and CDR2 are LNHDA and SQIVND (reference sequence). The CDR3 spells CASSHRVDGQYF. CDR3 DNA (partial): TGTGCCAGTAGTCACAGGGTGGATGGT.

The sequenced part of the CDR3 DNA is TGTGCCAGCTCATCCTCCGGGACAACTTCTGGGGCCAACGTC. It codes for CASSSSGTTSGANV. The complete CDR3 sequence is CASSSSGTTSGANVLTF. V usage is TRBV18 and J usage is TRBJ2-6, with D perhaps matching TRBD1 (6 bases). The CDR3 is cut off 3 residues early in the read; its end comes from the germline J gene. CDR1 is KGHSH, CDR2 LQKENI, per germline. The CDR3 consists of 17 residues. V lost 5 bases and J 1 base, leaving 15 bases between the germline ends. Combining the CDR3 with reference TRBV18 and TRBJ2-6 gives the whole variable domain NAGVMQNPRHLVRRRGQEARLRCSPMKGHSHVYWYRQLPEEGLKFMVYLQKENIIDESGMPKERFSAEFPKEGPSILRIQQVVRGDSAAYFCASSSSGTTSGANVLTFGAGSRLTVL.

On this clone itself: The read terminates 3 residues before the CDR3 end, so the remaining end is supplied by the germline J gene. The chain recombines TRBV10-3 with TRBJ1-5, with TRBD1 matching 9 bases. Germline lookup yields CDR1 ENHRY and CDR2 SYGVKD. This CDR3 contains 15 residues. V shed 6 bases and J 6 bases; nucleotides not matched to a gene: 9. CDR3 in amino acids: CAISQGQGMAQPQHF. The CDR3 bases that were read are TGTGCCATCAGCCAGGGACAGGGTATGGCTCAGCCC.

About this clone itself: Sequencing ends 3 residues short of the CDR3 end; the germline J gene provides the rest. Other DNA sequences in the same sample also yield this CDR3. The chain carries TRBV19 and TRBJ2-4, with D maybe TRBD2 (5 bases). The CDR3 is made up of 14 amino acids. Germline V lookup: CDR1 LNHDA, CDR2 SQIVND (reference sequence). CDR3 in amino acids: CASSGQAGNQPQYF. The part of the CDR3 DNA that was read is TGTGCCAGTAGTGGCCAGGCGGGCAATCAGCCT.